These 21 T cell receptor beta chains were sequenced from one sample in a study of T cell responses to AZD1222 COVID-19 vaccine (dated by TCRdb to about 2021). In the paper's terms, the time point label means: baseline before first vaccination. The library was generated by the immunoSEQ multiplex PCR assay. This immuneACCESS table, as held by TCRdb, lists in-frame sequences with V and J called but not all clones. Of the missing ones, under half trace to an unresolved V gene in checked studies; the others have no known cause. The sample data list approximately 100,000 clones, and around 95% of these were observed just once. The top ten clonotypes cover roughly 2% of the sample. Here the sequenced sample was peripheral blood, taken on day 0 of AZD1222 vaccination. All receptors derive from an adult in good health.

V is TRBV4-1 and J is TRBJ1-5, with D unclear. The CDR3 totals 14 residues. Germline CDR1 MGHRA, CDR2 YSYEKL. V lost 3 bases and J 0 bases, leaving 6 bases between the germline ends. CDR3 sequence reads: CASSQGLSNQPQHF. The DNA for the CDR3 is TGCGCCAGCAGCCAGGGTCTTAGCAATCAGCCCCAGCATTTT.

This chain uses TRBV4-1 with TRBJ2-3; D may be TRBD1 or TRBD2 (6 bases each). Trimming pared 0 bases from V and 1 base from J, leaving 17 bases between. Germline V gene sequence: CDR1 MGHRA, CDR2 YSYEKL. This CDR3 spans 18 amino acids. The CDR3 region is CASSQEKGGQAGTDTQYF. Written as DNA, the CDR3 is TGCGCCAGCAGCCAAGAAAAAGGGGGGCAGGCGGGCACAGATACGCAGTATTTT.

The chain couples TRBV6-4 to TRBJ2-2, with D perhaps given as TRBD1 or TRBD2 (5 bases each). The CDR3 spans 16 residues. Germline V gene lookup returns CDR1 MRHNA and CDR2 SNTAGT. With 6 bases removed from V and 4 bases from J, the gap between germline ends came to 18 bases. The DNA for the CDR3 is TGTGCCAGCAGCCCTCGAGGGGTCTCGGGCACCGGGGAGCTGTTTTTT. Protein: CASSPRGVSGTGELFF.

This CDR3 is CASSDSGGSNSPLHF. The CDR3 DNA follows: TGTGCCAGCAGTGACTCTGGGGGATCTAATTCACCCCTCCACTTT. The V gene is TRBV6-4, the J gene TRBJ1-6, with D possibly matching TRBD1 (5 bases). Germline loops: CDR1 MRHNA, CDR2 SNTAGT. Trimming removed 0 bases at V and 6 bases at J, with 9 bases between. The CDR3 length is 15 residues.

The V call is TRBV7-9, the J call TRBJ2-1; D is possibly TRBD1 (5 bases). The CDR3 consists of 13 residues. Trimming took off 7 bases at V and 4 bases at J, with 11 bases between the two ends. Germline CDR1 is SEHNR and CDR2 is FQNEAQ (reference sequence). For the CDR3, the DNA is TGTGCCAGCACCATCGACAGATACAATGAGCAGTTCTTC. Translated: CASTIDRYNEQFF.

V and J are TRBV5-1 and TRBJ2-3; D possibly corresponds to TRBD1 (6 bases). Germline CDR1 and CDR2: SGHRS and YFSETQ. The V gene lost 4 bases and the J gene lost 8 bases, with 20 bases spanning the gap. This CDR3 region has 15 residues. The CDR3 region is CASSPVGVIGGTQYF. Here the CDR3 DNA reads TGCGCCAGCAGCCCCGTAGGGGTAATAGGGGGTACGCAGTATTTT.

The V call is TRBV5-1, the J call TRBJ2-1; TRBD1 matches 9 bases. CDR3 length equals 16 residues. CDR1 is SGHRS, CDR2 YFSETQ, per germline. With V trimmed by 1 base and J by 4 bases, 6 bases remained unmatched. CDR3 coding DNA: TGCGCCAGCAGCTTGATCTCCGGACAGGGGTACAATGAGCAGTTCTTC. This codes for CASSLISGQGYNEQFF.

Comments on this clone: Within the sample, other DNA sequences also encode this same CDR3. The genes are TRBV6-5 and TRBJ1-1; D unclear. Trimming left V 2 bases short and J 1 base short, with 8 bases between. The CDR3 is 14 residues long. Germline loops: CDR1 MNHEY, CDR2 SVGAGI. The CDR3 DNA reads TGTGCCAGCAGTTACGGCCAGACGAACACTGAAGCTTTCTTT. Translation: CASSYGQTNTEAFF.

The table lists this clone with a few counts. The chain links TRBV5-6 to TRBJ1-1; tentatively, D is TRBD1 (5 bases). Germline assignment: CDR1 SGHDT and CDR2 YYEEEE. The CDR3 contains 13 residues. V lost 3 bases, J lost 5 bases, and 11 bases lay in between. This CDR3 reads CASSWGRGTEAFF. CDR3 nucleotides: TGTGCCAGCAGCTGGGGACGGGGGACTGAAGCTTTCTTT. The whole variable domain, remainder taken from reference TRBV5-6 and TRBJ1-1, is DAGVTQSPTHLIKTRGQQVTLRCSPKSGHDTVSWYQQALGQGPQFIFQYYEEEERQRGNFPDRFSGHQFPNYSSELNVNALLLGDSALYLCASSWGRGTEAFFGQGTRLTVV.

In nucleotides, the CDR3 is TGTGCCAGCAGCTTCAGGGGACTCTTCTACAATGAGCAGTTCTTC. Its translation: CASSFRGLFYNEQFF. The chain is built from TRBV6-2 or TRBV6-3 and TRBJ2-1, with D possibly being TRBD1 or TRBD2 (6 bases each). Germline V gene sequence: CDR1 MNHEY, CDR2 SVGEGT. The CDR3 is made up of 15 amino acids. V was shortened by 6 bases and J by 3 bases, with 15 bases between the two germline ends.

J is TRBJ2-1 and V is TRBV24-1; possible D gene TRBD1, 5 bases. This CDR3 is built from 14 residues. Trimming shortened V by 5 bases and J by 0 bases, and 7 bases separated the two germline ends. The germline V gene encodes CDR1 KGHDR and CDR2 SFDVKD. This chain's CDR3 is CATSAGNSYNEQFF. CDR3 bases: TGTGCCACCAGTGCAGGGAACTCCTACAATGAGCAGTTCTTC.

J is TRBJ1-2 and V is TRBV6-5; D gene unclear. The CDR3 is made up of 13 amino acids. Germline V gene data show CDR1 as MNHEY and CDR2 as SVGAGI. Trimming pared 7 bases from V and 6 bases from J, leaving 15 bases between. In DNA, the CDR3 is TGTGCCAGCACCCTCGACTTAGGAAATGGCTACACCTTC. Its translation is CASTLDLGNGYTF.

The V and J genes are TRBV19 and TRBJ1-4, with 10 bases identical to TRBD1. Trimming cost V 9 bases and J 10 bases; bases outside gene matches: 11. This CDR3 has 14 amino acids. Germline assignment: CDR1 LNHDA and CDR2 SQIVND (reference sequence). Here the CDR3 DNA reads TGTGCCAGCAAGTCAGACAGGGGGCAAGGAAAACTGTTTTTT. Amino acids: CASKSDRGQGKLFF.

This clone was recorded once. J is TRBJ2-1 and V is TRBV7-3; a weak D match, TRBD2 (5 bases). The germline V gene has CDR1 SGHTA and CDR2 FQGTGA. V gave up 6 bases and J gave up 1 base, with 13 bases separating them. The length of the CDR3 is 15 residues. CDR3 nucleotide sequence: TGTGCCAGCAGTTTCGGCCGAGGGTCCTACAATGAGCAGTTCTTC. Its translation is CASSFGRGSYNEQFF. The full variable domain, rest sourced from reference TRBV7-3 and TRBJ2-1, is GAGVSQTPSNKVTEKGKYVELRCDPISGHTALYWYRQSLGQGPEFLIYFQGTGAADDSGLPNDRFFAVRPEGSVSTLKIQRTERGDSAVYLCASSFGRGSYNEQFFGPGTRLTVL.

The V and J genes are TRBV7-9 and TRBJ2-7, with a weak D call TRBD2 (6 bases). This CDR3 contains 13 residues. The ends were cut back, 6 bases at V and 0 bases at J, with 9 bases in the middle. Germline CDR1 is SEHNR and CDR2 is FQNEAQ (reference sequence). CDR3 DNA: TGTGCCAGCAGGGATAGCGGCTCCTACGAGCAGTACTTC. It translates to CASRDSGSYEQYF.

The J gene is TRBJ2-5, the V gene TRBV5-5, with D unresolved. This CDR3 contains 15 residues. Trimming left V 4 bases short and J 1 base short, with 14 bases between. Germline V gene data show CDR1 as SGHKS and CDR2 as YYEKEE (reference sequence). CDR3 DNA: TGTGCCAGCAGCCGAGGTCCGGGTACCCAAGAGACCCAGTACTTC. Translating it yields CASSRGPGTQETQYF.

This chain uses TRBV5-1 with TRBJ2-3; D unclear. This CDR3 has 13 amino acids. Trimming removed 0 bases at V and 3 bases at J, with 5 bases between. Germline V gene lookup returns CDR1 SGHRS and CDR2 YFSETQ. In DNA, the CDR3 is TGCGCCAGCAGCTTGGGAAGGACAGATACGCAGTATTTT. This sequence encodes CASSLGRTDTQYF.

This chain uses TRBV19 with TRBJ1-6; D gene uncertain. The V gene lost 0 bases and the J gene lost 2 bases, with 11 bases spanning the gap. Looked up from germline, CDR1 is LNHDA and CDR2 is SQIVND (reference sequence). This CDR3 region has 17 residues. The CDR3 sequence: CASSIDSTVAYNSPLHF. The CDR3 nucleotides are TGTGCCAGTAGTATAGATTCGACGGTAGCCTATAATTCACCCCTCCACTTT.

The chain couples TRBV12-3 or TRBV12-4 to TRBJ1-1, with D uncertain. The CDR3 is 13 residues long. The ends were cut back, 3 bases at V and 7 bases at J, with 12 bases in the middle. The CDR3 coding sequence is TGTGCCAGCAGTTTGGCGGGTTCCCGTGAAGCTTTCTTT. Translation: CASSLAGSREAFF.

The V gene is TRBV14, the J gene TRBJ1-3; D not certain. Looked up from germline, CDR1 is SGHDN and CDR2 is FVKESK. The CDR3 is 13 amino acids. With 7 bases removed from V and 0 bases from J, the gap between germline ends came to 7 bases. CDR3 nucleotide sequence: TGTGCCAGCACCGAATACTCTGGAAACACCATATATTTT. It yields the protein CASTEYSGNTIYF.

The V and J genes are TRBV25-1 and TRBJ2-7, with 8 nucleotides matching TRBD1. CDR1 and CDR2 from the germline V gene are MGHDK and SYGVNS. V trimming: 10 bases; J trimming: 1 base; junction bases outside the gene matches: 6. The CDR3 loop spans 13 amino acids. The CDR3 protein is CATRTGPSYEQYF. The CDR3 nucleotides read TGTGCCACCCGGACAGGGCCGTCCTACGAGCAGTACTTC.